A single sample is the source of the 17 T cell receptor beta chains below, sequenced in a study of OX40 agonist ivuxolimab in advanced cancers. TCRdb keeps only in-frame clones here, not all; method: immunoSEQ multiplex PCR. Of roughly 110,000 clones in the sample, approximately 90% are singletons; the top ten hold approximately 0.52%. Sample: CD4+ or CD8+ T cells sorted from blood, taken in a trial of the OX40 agonist ivuxolimab. All receptors come from an adult with an advanced solid tumor such as melanoma, head and neck, liver or kidney cancer.

The chain joins TRBV28 to TRBJ1-2, with unresolved D. In germline, CDR1 is MDHEN, CDR2 SYDVKM. The length of the CDR3 is 12 residues. Trimming shortened V by 10 bases and J by 5 bases, and 14 bases separated the two germline ends. In DNA form, the CDR3 reads TGTGCCACCGGGCGGACTGAATATGGCTACACCTTC. Its translation is CATGRTEYGYTF.

This chain connects TRBV30 to TRBJ2-6, with D possibly TRBD2 on 7 matching bases. V shed 3 bases and J shed 4 bases, with 22 bases lying between them. The CDR3 is made up of 18 amino acids. Germline V gene sequence: CDR1 GTSNPN, CDR2 SVGIG (reference sequence). In DNA, the CDR3 is TGTGCCTGGAGGAGGGGGGGACAACGGTATCCCGGGGCCAACGTCCTGACTTTC. Protein product: CAWRRGGQRYPGANVLTF. The full variable domain, with the rest looked up from reference TRBV30 and TRBJ2-6, is SQTIHQWPATLVQPVGSPLSLECTVEGTSNPNLYWYRQAAGRGLQLLFYSVGIGQISSEVPQNLSASRPQDRQFILSSKKLLLSDSGFYLCAWRRGGQRYPGANVLTFGAGSRLTVL.

The chain recombines TRBV28 with TRBJ1-4; perhaps TRBD1 as D (5 bases). The CDR3 loop spans 14 amino acids. Germline-derived CDR1 and CDR2 are MDHEN and SYDVKM. Trimming pared 3 bases from V and 8 bases from J, leaving 13 bases between. Written as DNA, the CDR3 is TGTGCCAGCAGTTTGGGGCAGGCCAAAGAAAAACTGTTTTTT. Translating gives CASSLGQAKEKLFF.

The gene calls are TRBV7-2 and TRBJ2-5; D is uncertain. Trimming shortened V by 5 bases and J by 1 base, and 8 bases separated the two germline ends. Germline CDR1 and CDR2: SGHTA and FQGNSA. The CDR3 covers 13 residues. The CDR3 nucleotides read TGTGCCAGCAGCGGGAAAGTCCAAGAGACCCAGTACTTC. This sequence encodes CASSGKVQETQYF.

V usage is TRBV27 and J usage is TRBJ1-5, with 9 bases matching TRBD1. Germline V gene sequence: CDR1 MNHEY, CDR2 SMNVEV (reference sequence). With 5 bases clipped from V and 4 bases from J, the junction kept 9 bases outside the gene matches. There are 16 residues in the CDR3. CDR3 nucleotides: TGTGCCAGCAGTCCAGGACAGGGGCGAGGAAATCAGCCCCAGCATTTT. The encoded protein is CASSPGQGRGNQPQHF.

The J gene is TRBJ1-1, the V gene TRBV7-2; D is possibly TRBD1 (5 bases). In germline, CDR1 is SGHTA, CDR2 FQGNSA. The length of the CDR3 is 16 residues. Trimming pared 0 bases from V and 5 bases from J, leaving 16 bases between. For the CDR3, the DNA is TGTGCCAGCAGCTTAGCGGGGGGAGGGCCTTGGACTGAAGCTTTCTTT. As protein: CASSLAGGGPWTEAFF.

This clone has only one observation. J is TRBJ2-7 and V is TRBV18, with TRBD2 as a possible D gene (7 bases). Trimming took 4 bases from V and 5 from J, leaving 15 bases between them. Germline CDR1 KGHSH, CDR2 LQKENI. This CDR3 is 14 amino acids long. The CDR3 DNA is TGTGCCAGCTCACAGCGGGACAAGTCGAACGAGCAGTACTTC. It yields the protein CASSQRDKSNEQYF. Full variable domain (missing parts from reference TRBV18 and TRBJ2-7): NAGVMQNPRHLVRRRGQEARLRCSPMKGHSHVYWYRQLPEEGLKFMVYLQKENIIDESGMPKERFSAEFPKEGPSILRIQQVVRGDSAAYFCASSQRDKSNEQYFGPGTRLTVT.

The CDR3 loop reads CASSYRGSGDEQYF. The CDR3 coding sequence is TGTGCCAGCAGCTACAGGGGTTCCGGGGACGAGCAGTACTTC. This chain connects TRBV6-1 to TRBJ2-7, with 7 bases identical to TRBD1. Germline CDR1 is MNHNS and CDR2 is SASEGT. There are 14 residues in the CDR3. After removal of 6 bases from V and 5 bases from J, the junction contained 10 bases not matched to a gene.

The V gene is TRBV6-5, the J gene TRBJ1-6; D call uncertain. The length of the CDR3 is 15 residues. Trimming pared 2 bases from V and 8 bases from J, leaving 13 bases between. Germline values: CDR1 MNHEY, CDR2 SVGAGI. This CDR3 is CASSYGSQTDSPLHF. The CDR3 region has the DNA TGTGCCAGCAGTTACGGTTCTCAGACGGATTCACCCCTCCACTTT.

The chain combines TRBV28 with TRBJ2-2, with D unresolved. CDR3 length: 11 residues. Germline V lookup: CDR1 MDHEN, CDR2 SYDVKM. V shed 2 bases and J shed 9 bases, with 4 bases lying between them. The CDR3 loop is CASSLRRELFF. CDR3 DNA sequence: TGTGCCAGCAGTTTACGGAGGGAGCTGTTTTTT.

This chain uses TRBV30 with TRBJ1-1; TRBD1 is a possible D gene (5 bases). The V gene's germline CDR1 is GTSNPN and CDR2 SVGIG (reference sequence). This CDR3 contains 15 residues. The V end lost 4 bases, the J end lost 2 bases, and 17 bases lay between the germline ends. CDR3 DNA: TGTGCCTGGATCATAGGGACGTGGGGAAACACTGAAGCTTTCTTT. This gives the protein CAWIIGTWGNTEAFF.

The chain is built from TRBV5-1 and TRBJ1-6, with D maybe TRBD1 (6 bases). Germline CDR1 reads SGHRS; CDR2 reads YFSETQ. The CDR3 length is 13 residues. V gave up 4 bases and J gave up 12 bases, with 14 bases separating them. CDR3 nucleotides: TGCGCCAGCAGCAGGGGGTACGGGGAACCCCTCCACTTT. Encoded protein: CASSRGYGEPLHF.

V is TRBV7-2 and J is TRBJ2-3; 9 positions match TRBD1. In germline, CDR1 is SGHTA, CDR2 FQGNSA. V lost 5 bases to trimming and J lost 6 bases; unmatched junction nucleotides: 3. The CDR3 length is 13 residues. CDR3 amino acids: CASSVDRGDTQYF. The CDR3 coding sequence is TGTGCCAGCAGCGTAGACAGGGGGGATACGCAGTATTTT. The full variable domain, in which reference TRBV7-2 and TRBJ2-3 provide the parts outside the CDR3, is GAGVSQSPSNKVTEKGKDVELRCDPISGHTALYWYRQSLGQGLEFLIYFQGNSAPDKSGLPSDRFSAERTGGSVSTLTIQRTQQEDSAVYLCASSVDRGDTQYFGPGTRLTVL.

The chain couples TRBV30 to TRBJ2-1, with 8 bases that match TRBD1. Trimming took 5 bases from V and 1 from J; bases not matched to a gene: 1. In germline, CDR1 is GTSNPN, CDR2 SVGIG (reference sequence). This CDR3 spans 13 amino acids. The CDR3 sequence: CAWGTGSYNEQFF. The CDR3 coding sequence is TGTGCCTGGGGGACAGGTTCCTACAATGAGCAGTTCTTC. Full variable domain (missing parts from reference TRBV30 and TRBJ2-1): SQTIHQWPATLVQPVGSPLSLECTVEGTSNPNLYWYRQAAGRGLQLLFYSVGIGQISSEVPQNLSASRPQDRQFILSSKKLLLSDSGFYLCAWGTGSYNEQFFGPGTRLTVL.

The V gene is TRBV19, the J gene TRBJ2-1; tentative D call: TRBD2 (5 bases). V was shortened by 3 bases and J by 6 bases, with 12 bases between the two germline ends. CDR3 length: 14 residues. Per germline, CDR1 LNHDA and CDR2 SQIVND (reference sequence). CDR3 residues: CASSIRRAGNEQFF. The CDR3 nucleotides are TGTGCCAGTAGTATTCGGCGGGCTGGCAATGAGCAGTTCTTC.

The V gene is TRBV7-8, the J gene TRBJ2-1; D perhaps matches TRBD2 (6 bases). Trimming cost V 4 bases and J 6 bases, with 22 bases left between them. This CDR3 region has 17 residues. Looked up from germline, CDR1 is SGHVS and CDR2 is FQNEAQ. Written as DNA, the CDR3 is TGTGCCAGCAGCTCTTATATCGTTGCGGGGACGCTCAATGAGCAGTTCTTC. Translated: CASSSYIVAGTLNEQFF.

The CDR3 loop is CASSFTNTEAFF. CDR3 sequence (DNA): TGTGCCAGCAGCTTTACGAACACTGAAGCTTTCTTT. The rearrangement joins TRBV7-9 to TRBJ1-1; no reliable D call. This CDR3 is built from 12 residues. In germline, CDR1 is SEHNR, CDR2 FQNEAQ (reference sequence). V lost 3 bases and J lost 1, with 3 bases in between.